One and the same sample provided the 10 T cell receptor beta chains below, sequenced in a study of cytomegalovirus exposure and HLA in healthy donors. Both 60 Vbeta primers and 13 Jbeta primers went into the PCR. Assay: immunoSEQ multiplex PCR; the TCRdb copy retains only in-frame clones and omits some. The sample includes 200,000 to 250,000 clones, approximately 70% of them seen just once. The material sequenced was PBMCs. The receptors here all came from a woman aged 25 to 39 in good health and CMV-seronegative.

CDR3 DNA sequence: TGCGCCAGCAGGGACGGGAGCGACACTGAAGCTTTCTTT. Its protein is CASRDGSDTEAFF. The V gene is TRBV10-1, the J gene TRBJ1-1; D remains unclear. V was shortened by 6 bases and J by 3 bases, with 11 bases between the two germline ends. Germline CDR1 and CDR2: WNHNN and SYGVQD (reference sequence). The CDR3 sequence is 13 residues long.

The rearrangement uses TRBV6-1 and TRBJ1-1, with D perhaps TRBD1 (6 bases). This CDR3 has 14 amino acids. The germline gives CDR1 MNHNS, CDR2 SASEGT. V lost 7 bases, J lost 1 base, and 13 bases lay in between. The CDR3 DNA sequence: TGTGCCAGCACCCAGGGGTCCCAGAACACTGAAGCTTTCTTT. Protein: CASTQGSQNTEAFF.

The chain is built from TRBV30 and TRBJ2-1, with 7 positions matching TRBD2. Germline CDR1 is GTSNPN and CDR2 is SVGIG (reference sequence). Unmatched junction bases numbered 5, after V lost 1 base and J lost 2 bases. The CDR3 contains 15 residues. The CDR3 DNA reads as TGTGCCTGGAGTGGCGGGAGCATGACCTACAATGAGCAGTTCTTC. The encoded protein is CAWSGGSMTYNEQFF.

The gene calls are TRBV23-1 and TRBJ1-5; weak D call: TRBD1 (5 bases). TRBV23-1 is recorded as an ORF, its role being uncertain. V gave up 4 bases and J gave up 5 bases, with 18 bases separating them. The CDR3 contains 16 residues. This CDR3 reads CASSRTQGGEHQPQHF. The CDR3 bases are TGCGCCAGCAGTCGAACGCAGGGAGGGGAACATCAGCCCCAGCATTTT.

V gene TRBV11-2 combines with J gene TRBJ1-3; D unresolved. Germline assignment: CDR1 SGHAT and CDR2 FQNNGV. V shed 0 bases and J shed 0 bases, with 6 bases lying between them. The CDR3 covers 15 residues. The CDR3 DNA reads TGTGCCAGCAGCTTAGACCTACTCTCTGGAAACACCATATATTTT. Its translation is CASSLDLLSGNTIYF.

The rearrangement uses TRBV7-3 and TRBJ2-5; D remains ambiguous. CDR1 and CDR2 (germline): SGHTA, FQGTGA. The CDR3 contains 14 residues. V lost 1 base and J 3 bases, leaving 9 bases between the germline ends. In nucleotides, the CDR3 is TGTGCCAGCAGCTTAAATGGAGCAGAAGAGACCCAGTACTTC. Translation gives CASSLNGAEETQYF.

J is TRBJ2-7 and V is TRBV6-1, with 11 bases aligning to TRBD2. V shed 2 bases, J shed 3 bases, and the junction held 3 bases outside the gene matches. From germline, CDR1 is MNHNS and CDR2 SASEGT. CDR3 length: 15 amino acids. The CDR3 protein is CASSERLAGFYEQYF. In DNA form, the CDR3 reads TGTGCCAGCAGTGAAAGACTAGCGGGGTTCTACGAGCAGTACTTC.

The chain has TRBV6-1 and TRBJ1-2; D may be TRBD1 (5 bases). The CDR3 length is 13 residues. With 5 bases removed from V and 5 bases from J, the gap between germline ends came to 12 bases. In germline, CDR1 is MNHNS, CDR2 SASEGT. CDR3 coding DNA: TGTGCCAGCAGTCGTCGGGGGGTTTATGGCTACACCTTC. It yields the protein CASSRRGVYGYTF.

The sample holds one count of this clone. The chain recombines TRBV19 with TRBJ2-7, with D possibly matching TRBD1 (6 bases). The germline gives CDR1 LNHDA, CDR2 SQIVND (reference sequence). V shed 6 bases and J shed 4 bases, with 16 bases lying between them. The CDR3 has 14 residues. The DNA of the CDR3 is TGTGCCAGTAGCAGAGTGGCAGGGGAGTACGAGCAGTACTTC. Protein sequence: CASSRVAGEYEQYF.

This clone was counted a few times. The chain has TRBV7-9 and TRBJ2-1; 9 nucleotides match TRBD2. Germline-derived CDR1 and CDR2 are SEHNR and FQNEAQ (reference sequence). Trimming removed 5 bases from V and 10 bases from J; junction bases left unmatched: 15. The length of the CDR3 is 16 residues. CDR3 region: CASSPRLAEGQGEQFF. CDR3 in DNA: TGTGCCAGCAGCCCCCGACTAGCGGAAGGTCAGGGGGAGCAGTTCTTC.